The rows below give T cell receptor beta chains drawn from one sample of a study of chemoradiotherapy in HPV16-positive cancers. Some clones are missing from TCRdb's copy, which holds only in-frame ones; the method was immunoSEQ multiplex PCR. The data hold 9,000 to 15,000 clones, with more than 50% observed a single time. This material was obtained from a patient who underwent chemoradiotherapy. Receptors were obtained from a human donor with HPV-associated anogenital cancer. CDR3s include the opening cysteine and the closing phenylalanine or tryptophan. D genes are given only for firm matches. For some rows the clone size is stated as once, few or many, or as a class when expanded; others skip it.

j_call v_call d_call clone_size cdr3_aa cdr3_nt
TRBJ1-5 TRBV19 TRBD1 few CAGGQGNQPQHF TGTGCCGGGGGACAGGGGAATCAGCCCCAGCATTTT
TRBJ2-3 TRBV7-9 TRBD2 once CASNLAFGGTTDTQYF TGTGCCAGCAACTTAGCCTTCGGGGGGACCACAGATACGCAGTATTTT
TRBJ1-1 TRBV5-1 . . CASSLAGGKAFF TGCGCCAGCAGCTTGGCAGGCGGGAAGGCTTTCTTT
TRBJ2-7 TRBV10-3 TRBD2 . CAIREGLALSYEQYF TGTGCCATCAGAGAGGGACTAGCCCTCTCCTACGAGCAGTACTTC
TRBJ2-3 TRBV5-1 TRBD2 . CASSQSGVGTDTQYF TGCGCCAGCAGCCAGAGCGGGGTAGGCACAGATACGCAGTATTTT
TRBJ1-1 TRBV18 . . CASSSGMNTEAFF TGTGCCAGCTCATCAGGTATGAACACTGAAGCTTTCTTT
TRBJ1-3 TRBV6-5 TRBD1 . CASSYSTGVGNTIYF TGTGCCAGCAGTTACTCGACAGGGGTAGGAAACACCATATATTTT
TRBJ2-1 TRBV15 TRBD2 few CATSRVAGDNEQFF TGTGCCACCAGCAGAGTAGCGGGGGACAATGAGCAGTTCTTC
TRBJ2-7 TRBV10-3 TRBD2 few CAIRGDGREQYF TGTGCCATCAGAGGGGACGGGAGGGAGCAGTACTTC
TRBJ1-1 TRBV18 . . CASSPPLMPGGLNTEAFF TGTGCCAGCTCACCACCGTTAATGCCGGGGGGCCTGAACACTGAAGCTTTCTTT
TRBJ2-1 TRBV19 TRBD1 . CASSIGWSGGNEQFF TGTGCCAGTAGTATAGGGTGGTCAGGGGGCAATGAGCAGTTCTTC
TRBJ2-3 TRBV6-5 . . CASRTPADTQYF TGTGCCAGCAGAACCCCCGCAGATACGCAGTATTTT
TRBJ2-7 TRBV7-8 . few CASSLGRTYEQYF TGTGCCAGCAGCTTGGGCCGGACCTACGAGCAGTACTTC
TRBJ2-1 TRBV27 . medium-sized CASRTLGSLSEQFF TGTGCCAGTAGAACCTTAGGCTCGTTGAGTGAGCAGTTCTTC
TRBJ1-2 TRBV10-3 TRBD1 few CAISPGQDYGYTF TGTGCCATCAGCCCAGGACAGGACTATGGCTACACCTTC
TRBJ1-6 TRBV9 . . CASSVEDGYSPLHF TGTGCCAGCAGCGTAGAGGACGGATATTCACCCCTCCACTTT
TRBJ1-1 TRBV2 . few CASSVAENTEAFF TGTGCCAGCAGTGTGGCGGAAAACACTGAAGCTTTCTTT
TRBJ1-2 TRBV28 . few CACRKWYGYTF TGTGCCTGCCGTAAGTGGTATGGCTACACCTTC
TRBJ2-2 TRBV5-1 . . CASSLDPTIGELFF TGCGCCAGCAGCTTGGATCCGACAATCGGGGAGCTGTTTTTT
TRBJ1-1 TRBV28 TRBD1 once CASSSPDSVRDRGPALKPTEAFF TGTGCCAGCAGTAGCCCCGATAGCGTTCGGGACAGGGGGCCCGCTTTAAAGCCGACTGAAGCTTTCTTT
TRBJ2-1 TRBV5-1 TRBD2 . CASRSTSGPEDEQFF TGCGCCAGCAGGTCGACTAGCGGTCCAGAAGATGAGCAGTTCTTC
TRBJ1-2 TRBV9 . few CASSVDRNYGYTF TGTGCCAGCAGCGTCGACAGGAACTATGGCTACACCTTC
TRBJ2-1 TRBV10-2 . . CASSPDRNNEQFF TGCGCCAGCAGCCCGGACAGAAACAATGAGCAGTTCTTC
TRBJ2-7 TRBV27 . . CASSFLGYSEQYF TGTGCCAGCAGTTTTTTAGGGTATAGTGAGCAGTACTTC
TRBJ1-6 TRBV23-1 . . CASSQPGSNSPLHF TGCGCCAGCAGTCAACCGGGGTCGAATTCACCCCTCCACTTT
TRBJ2-2 TRBV11-3 TRBD2 once CASSPGGLTNTGELFF TGTGCCAGCAGCCCCGGGGGACTAACGAACACCGGGGAGCTGTTTTTT
TRBJ2-3 TRBV2 . few CASSEWSRPPGDTQYF TGTGCCAGCAGTGAATGGAGCCGCCCCCCGGGCGATACGCAGTATTTT
TRBJ2-3 TRBV7-3 . . CASSRWGADTQYF TGTGCCAGCAGCCGATGGGGGGCAGATACGCAGTATTTT
TRBJ1-2 TRBV2 . . CASSEGYSNYGYTF TGTGCCAGCAGTGAAGGATACAGCAACTATGGCTACACCTTC
TRBJ2-1 TRBV11-2 . . CASSLVANNEQFF TGTGCCAGCAGCTTGGTAGCCAACAATGAGCAGTTCTTC
TRBJ1-2 TRBV28 TRBD1 . CASRDRGLRTDYGYTF TGTGCCAGCCGGGACAGGGGACTTCGAACTGACTATGGCTACACCTTC
TRBJ2-7 TRBV5-1 . . CASTDSYEQYF TGCGCCAGCACAGACTCCTACGAGCAGTACTTC
TRBJ1-1 TRBV11-1 TRBD1 once CASSGQPGQGMNTEAFF TGTGCCAGCAGCGGTCAACCGGGACAGGGGATGAACACTGAAGCTTTCTTT
TRBJ1-1 TRBV11-2 . . CASSLDPRALNTEAFF TGTGCCAGCAGCTTAGACCCTCGGGCCCTGAACACTGAAGCTTTCTTT
TRBJ2-5 TRBV19 TRBD2 . CASSPGTTQETQYF TGTGCCAGTAGTCCCGGGACTACCCAAGAGACCCAGTACTTC
TRBJ2-6 TRBV27 . . CASSLVSGANVLTF TGTGCCAGCAGTTTAGTGTCTGGGGCCAACGTCCTGACTTTC
TRBJ2-4 TRBV27 . . CASSSLPSGSAKNIQYF TGTGCCAGCAGTTCGCTCCCGTCAGGATCTGCCAAAAACATTCAGTACTTC
TRBJ2-7 TRBV11-2 . . CASSRQTGAYEQYF TGTGCCAGCAGCCGACAGACAGGAGCCTACGAGCAGTACTTC
TRBJ1-6 TRBV2 . few CASSTTGPPLHF TGTGCCAGCAGTACGACAGGTCCACCCCTCCACTTT
TRBJ2-7 TRBV11-2 TRBD2 . CASSLEVGTSAWEQYF TGTGCCAGCAGCTTAGAGGTAGGGACTAGCGCGTGGGAGCAGTACTTC
TRBJ2-7 TRBV10-3 TRBD1 . CAISGGETGGGSYEQYF TGTGCCATCAGTGGGGGGGAGACAGGGGGCGGCTCCTACGAGCAGTACTTC
TRBJ2-2 TRBV28 . . CASSPPQGEGELFF TGTGCCAGCAGTCCGCCCCAGGGAGAAGGGGAGCTGTTTTTT
TRBJ1-1 TRBV5-1 . few CASSLGLLNTEAFF TGCGCCAGCAGCTTGGGGCTGTTGAACACTGAAGCTTTCTTT
TRBJ2-3 TRBV2 . . CASSEETDTQYF TGTGCCAGCAGTGAAGAGACAGATACGCAGTATTTT
TRBJ2-2 TRBV2 TRBD1 . CASMGTAVTGELFF TGTGCCAGCATGGGGACAGCCGTCACCGGGGAGCTGTTTTTT
TRBJ1-5 TRBV7-8 TRBD1 once CASSLYGTGGSNQPQHF TGTGCCAGCAGCTTATACGGGACAGGAGGAAGCAATCAGCCCCAGCATTTT